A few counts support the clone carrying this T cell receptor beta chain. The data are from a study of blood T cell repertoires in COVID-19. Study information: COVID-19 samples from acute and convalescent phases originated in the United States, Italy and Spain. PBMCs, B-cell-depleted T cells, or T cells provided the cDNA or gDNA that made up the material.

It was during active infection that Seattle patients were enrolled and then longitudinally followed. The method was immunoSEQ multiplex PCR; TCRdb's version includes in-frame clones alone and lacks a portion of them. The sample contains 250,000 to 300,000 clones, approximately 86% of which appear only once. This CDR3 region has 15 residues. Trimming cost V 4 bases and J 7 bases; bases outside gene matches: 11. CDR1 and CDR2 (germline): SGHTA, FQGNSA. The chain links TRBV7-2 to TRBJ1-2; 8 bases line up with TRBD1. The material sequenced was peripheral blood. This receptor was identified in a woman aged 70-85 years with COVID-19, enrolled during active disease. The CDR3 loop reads CASSSGQGGPAGYTF. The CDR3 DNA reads TGTGCCAGCAGCTCCGGACAGGGAGGTCCAGCTGGCTACACCTTC. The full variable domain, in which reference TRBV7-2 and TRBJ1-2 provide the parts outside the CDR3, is GAGVSQSPSNKVTEKGKDVELRCDPISGHTALYWYRQSLGQGLEFLIYFQGNSAPDKSGLPSDRFSAERTGGSVSTLTIQRTQQEDSAVYLCASSSGQGGPAGYTFGSGTRLTVV.